The rows below give T cell receptor beta chains drawn from one sample of a study of blood T cell repertoires in COVID-19. TCRdb keeps only in-frame clones here, not all; method: immunoSEQ multiplex PCR. The sample carries about 210,000 clones, approximately 81% recorded once. The specimen sequenced was PBMCs or T cells enriched from blood (not recorded which). The receptors here all came from a woman between 45 and 65 years old with acute COVID-19. Each CDR3 is given with its conserved first and last residue. Each record gives: D gene, J gene, V gene, clone size, CDR3 DNA, CDR3 protein. The D gene is left open where the match is weak. Size tells how often a clone was seen (once, few, many) or the class of an expanded clone, and some rows leave it out.

>.|TRBJ2-1|TRBV2|.
TGTGCCAGCACCAAAGGGGGGGCCCAAGGCGATGAGCAGTTCTTC
CASTKGGAQGDEQFF
>.|TRBJ2-1|TRBV5-1|.
TGCGCCAGCAGCTTGGGTGGCAGCTCCTACAATGAGCAGTTCTTC
CASSLGGSSYNEQFF
>.|TRBJ2-7|TRBV6-6|.
TGTGCCAGCGGCCGCAGGGGAAACGAGCAGTACTTC
CASGRRGNEQYF
>.|TRBJ2-1|TRBV6-5|.
TGTGCCAGCAGTAGGGGACTTAACTACAATGAGCAGTTCTTC
CASSRGLNYNEQFF
>TRBD1|TRBJ2-1|TRBV24-1|.
TGTGCCACCAGCCAAGGGGGACAGGGGGTTCGGGGTCAAAAGCAGTTCTTC
CATSQGGQGVRGQKQFF
>TRBD2|TRBJ2-7|TRBV3-1/TRBV3-2|.
TGTGCCAGCAGCCAAGTCCTAGCGGGGGGCAAGAGCTCCTACGAGCAGTACTTC
CASSQVLAGGKSSYEQYF
>TRBD1|TRBJ1-4|TRBV11-2|.
TGTGCCAGCAGCTTAGGGCCCCCGGACAGGGGCGAAAAACTGTTTTTT
CASSLGPPDRGEKLFF
>.|TRBJ2-7|TRBV7-9|.
TGTGCCAGCAGCTTAGAAGGGGGACGGAACTACGAGCAGTACTTC
CASSLEGGRNYEQYF
>.|TRBJ1-1|TRBV11-2|.
TGTGCCAGCAGCTTAGGACAGGCGCCGAACACTGAAGCTTTCTTT
CASSLGQAPNTEAFF
>.|TRBJ1-4|TRBV28|.
TGTGCCAGCAGTTTAATCAGAGGTAATGAAAAACTGTTTTTT
CASSLIRGNEKLFF
>.|TRBJ2-3|TRBV30|.
TGTGCCTGGAGTGTTTCCGGGAGCACAGATACGCAGTATTTT
CAWSVSGSTDTQYF
>TRBD1|TRBJ1-3|TRBV4-1|.
TGCGCCAGCAGCCAAAACCGGGACAGCTCTGGAAACACCATATATTTT
CASSQNRDSSGNTIYF
>.|TRBJ2-1|TRBV9|.
TGTGCCAGCAGCGTAGAGCAAGGCCTGGGGAGCCGAAGTAATGAGCAGTTCTTC
CASSVEQGLGSRSNEQFF
>.|TRBJ2-1|TRBV21-1|.
TGTGCCAGTGGACTAGCGGGAGTTTATGAGCAGTTCTTC
CASGLAGVYEQFF
>.|TRBJ1-3|TRBV13|once
TGTGCCAGCAGCTTAATTCAGGGACTCACCCTTCCCTTCTCTGGAAACACCATATATTTT
CASSLIQGLTLPFSGNTIYF
>TRBD1|TRBJ1-2|TRBV15|few
TGTGCCACCAGCTTTGGGACAGGGAAGGACTATGGCTACACCTTC
CATSFGTGKDYGYTF
>TRBD1|TRBJ2-7|TRBV19|.
TGTGCCAGCCGGGACAGGTCCTACGAGCAGTACTTC
CASRDRSYEQYF
>TRBD1|TRBJ1-1|TRBV6-5|.
TGTGCCAGCAGTCCAAGACAGGGGTTCACTGAAGCTTTCTTT
CASSPRQGFTEAFF
>TRBD2|TRBJ2-1|TRBV4-1|.
TGCGCCAGCAGCCAAGAGGGGACTAGCGGGAGCCGGCAGTTCTTC
CASSQEGTSGSRQFF
>.|TRBJ2-7|TRBV29-1|.
TGCAGCGTTGTAAGTACCCTCGGCTACGAGCAGTACTTC
CSVVSTLGYEQYF
>TRBD1|TRBJ1-5|TRBV23-1|.
TGCGCCAGCAGTCGACCTCGGGACAGGGTTTATAGCAATCAGCCCCAGCATTTT
CASSRPRDRVYSNQPQHF
>.|TRBJ1-1|TRBV3-1/TRBV3-2|.
TGTGCCAGCAGCCAGGGAGGAAAGACTGAAGCTTTCTTT
CASSQGGKTEAFF
>.|TRBJ2-2|TRBV11-2|.
TGTGCCAGCAGCCCCCGCCGGCGGGGATCTGTTAACACCGGGGAGCTGTTTTTT
CASSPRRRGSVNTGELFF
>.|TRBJ2-4|TRBV7-2|.
TGTGCCAGCAGCTTAGAACTGACAGCCCTAGCCAAAAACATTCAGTACTTC
CASSLELTALAKNIQYF
>.|TRBJ1-5|TRBV28|medium-sized
TGTGCCAGCAGTTTAGGATTTCTGAGGGACACCAATCAGCCCCAGCATTTT
CASSLGFLRDTNQPQHF
>.|TRBJ2-3|TRBV7-6|.
TGTGCCAGCAGCTTCGGACAAAGTAGCACAGATACGCAGTATTTT
CASSFGQSSTDTQYF
>TRBD1|TRBJ1-5|TRBV3-1/TRBV3-2|few
TGTGCCAGCAGCCAACGACAGGGCTTGGGCAATCAGCCCCAGCATTTT
CASSQRQGLGNQPQHF
>TRBD2|TRBJ2-2|TRBV6-5|.
TGTGCCAGCAAGACTAGCGGGTACACCGGGGAGCTGTTTTTT
CASKTSGYTGELFF
>.|TRBJ2-2|TRBV18|.
TGTGCCAGCTCACCCCGTCTAAACACCGGGGAGCTGTTTTTT
CASSPRLNTGELFF
>TRBD2|TRBJ2-2|TRBV7-9|.
TGTGCCAGCAGCTTAGGGGGTAGCGGGAGGGGTACCGGGGAGCTGTTTTTT
CASSLGGSGRGTGELFF
>.|TRBJ2-1|TRBV28|.
TGTGCCAGCAGTTCCCTTGGTAGCTCCTACAATGAGCAGTTCTTC
CASSSLGSSYNEQFF
>.|TRBJ1-5|TRBV11-2|.
TGTGCCAGCAGCTTCGGGGAGGATCAGCCCCAGCATTTT
CASSFGEDQPQHF
>.|TRBJ2-2|TRBV5-1|.
TGCGCCAGCAGCTTGGTCGGGAAGAACACCGGGGAGCTGTTTTTT
CASSLVGKNTGELFF
>TRBD2|TRBJ2-1|TRBV7-2|.
TGTGCCAGCAGACTAAGCGGGGGCGAGGGTGAGCAGTTCTTC
CASRLSGGEGEQFF
>TRBD2|TRBJ2-5|TRBV19|few
TGTGCCAGTAGGGCTAGCGGGACAGAGACCCAGTACTTC
CASRASGTETQYF